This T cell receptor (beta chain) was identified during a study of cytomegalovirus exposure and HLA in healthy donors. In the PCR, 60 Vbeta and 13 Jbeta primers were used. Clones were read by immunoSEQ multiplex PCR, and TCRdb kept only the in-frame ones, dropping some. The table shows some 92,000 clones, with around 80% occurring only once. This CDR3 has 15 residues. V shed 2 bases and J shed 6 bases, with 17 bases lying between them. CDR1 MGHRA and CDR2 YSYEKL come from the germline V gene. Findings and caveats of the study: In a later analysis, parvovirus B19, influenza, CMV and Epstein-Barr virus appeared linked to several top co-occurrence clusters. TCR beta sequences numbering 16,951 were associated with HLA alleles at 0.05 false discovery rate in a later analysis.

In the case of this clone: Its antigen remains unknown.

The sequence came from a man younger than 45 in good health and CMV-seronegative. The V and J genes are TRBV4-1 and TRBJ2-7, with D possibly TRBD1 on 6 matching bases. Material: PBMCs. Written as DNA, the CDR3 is TGCGCCAGCAGCCAAACCGGGACATCCCAACGCGAGCAGTACTTC. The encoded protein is CASSQTGTSQREQYF.